Listed here is a single TCR beta chain. An end of the junction does not agree with germline; a read error may underlie this. The record originates from a study of blood T cell repertoires in COVID-19. The overall study: Samples representing acute and convalescent COVID-19 were sourced from the United States, Italy and Spain.

Clones were sequenced by immunoSEQ multiplex PCR, and TCRdb holds only the in-frame ones, with some missing. In the table there are roughly 180,000 clones, 65% to 90% of which are singletons. Per germline, CDR1 LGHNA and CDR2 YNFKEQ. The CDR3 loop spans 16 amino acids. The sequenced material came from PBMCs or T cells enriched from blood (not recorded which). This chain links TRBV4-2 with TRBJ2-7; 7 bases map to TRBD2. The clonotype comes from a man in his forties or fifties who had recovered from COVID-19. The CDR3 protein is CVSSRTSPSGSYEQYF. CDR3 nucleotide sequence: TGTGTCAGCAGCCGTACTTCCCCTAGCGGCTCCTACGAGCAGTACTTC.